This T cell receptor (beta chain) derives from a study of T cells after yellow fever vaccination. Study-wide background: Fractions of low cell number were prepared using SMART-Seq v4 Ultra Low Input. The study's findings and limits: Faster peaking, at day 5 versus 15, marked a secondary response that was weaker.

This clonotype was detected ten times or more. Its antigen is as yet unknown. The 5'RACE template-switching step produced TCR cDNA and added a universal primer site and UMIs. MiXCR, run by TCRdb on the 5' RACE reads, gives a single entry per CDR3 protein. The sample lists some 260,000 distinct CDR3 sequences, about 5.2% seen once, with less than 3.5% in the top ten. This receptor was taken from a man younger than 35 who received the YFV17D yellow fever vaccine. This sample comprised CD4+ T cells sorted from PBMCs, obtained on the day of the yellow fever booster vaccination.

The CDR3 is CASGSAWELFF. The CDR3 DNA reads as TGTGCCAGCGGATCTGCCTGGGAGCTGTTTTTT. The chain couples TRBV2 to TRBJ2-2; D unresolved. CDR3 length: 11 amino acids. The germline gives CDR1 SNHLY, CDR2 FYNNEI. V lost 8 bases, J lost 9 bases, and 10 bases lay in between.